Listed here are 19 T cell receptor beta chains from one sample, sequenced in a study of cytomegalovirus exposure and HLA in healthy donors. With 60 Vbeta and 13 Jbeta primers, the PCR was carried out. The assay was immunoSEQ multiplex PCR, and TCRdb's table has in-frame clones only and misses some. The data include 150,000 to 200,000 clones; the top ten clones carry 6.5%. Material for sequencing was PBMCs. These receptors originate from a man aged 25-45 years in good health and CMV-seronegative.

The chain joins TRBV6-5 to TRBJ1-2, with 7 bases lining up with TRBD1. This CDR3 contains 13 residues. Germline V lookup: CDR1 MNHEY, CDR2 SVGAGI. V was clipped by 6 bases and J by 7 bases; unmatched bases: 8. The CDR3 region is CASRTTGEGGYTF. The CDR3 DNA reads as TGTGCCAGCAGGACCACAGGGGAAGGTGGCTACACCTTC.

A word on this clone: At one end, the junction sequence differs from germline, possibly due to a read error. This chain connects TRBV27 to TRBJ2-7, with TRBD1 matching over 11 bases. The CDR3 is made up of 13 amino acids. Germline CDR1 MNHEY, CDR2 SMNVEV (reference sequence). The chain's CDR3 is CASRWGGQGVLDF. In DNA form, the CDR3 reads TGTGCCAGCAGGTGGGGGGGACAGGGGGTTTTGGACTTC.

The chain has TRBV7-7 and TRBJ2-3, with a possible D match to TRBD2 (6 bases). V dropped 6 bases and J dropped 0 bases, with 10 bases sitting between them. Germline V gene lookup returns CDR1 SSHAT and CDR2 FNYEAQ (reference sequence). The CDR3 runs 14 residues. The CDR3 DNA sequence: TGTGCCAGCAGGGCTAGCGCTAGCACAGATACGCAGTATTTT. It translates to CASRASASTDTQYF.

V and J are TRBV6-5 and TRBJ2-3, with D possibly being TRBD2 (5 bases). Germline V gives CDR1 MNHEY, CDR2 SVGAGI. Trimming stripped 0 bases from V and 6 bases from J, with 10 bases between. This CDR3 spans 14 amino acids. The CDR3 coding sequence is TGTGCCAGCAGTTACTCGACGGAGGTGGATACGCAGTATTTT. It yields the protein CASSYSTEVDTQYF.

The chain combines TRBV7-6 with TRBJ2-5, with D possibly being TRBD2 (6 bases). The CDR3 extends over 15 amino acids. Trimming took 7 bases from V and 5 from J, leaving 20 bases between them. Germline CDR1 is SGHVS and CDR2 is FNYEAQ. The CDR3 DNA is TGTGCCAGCACTTGGAGGGGCGGGAAGGGGGAGACCCAGTACTTC. It translates to CASTWRGGKGETQYF.

In DNA, the CDR3 is TGTGCCAGCTCACCCGGACTAGCGGGGGGCTGGGAGCAGTTCTTC. This encodes CASSPGLAGGWEQFF. The chain employs TRBV18 and TRBJ2-1; 14 bases are shared with TRBD2. The CDR3 sequence is 15 residues long. CDR1 and CDR2 from the germline V gene are KGHSH and LQKENI. After removal of 3 bases from V and 10 bases from J, the junction contained 5 bases not matched to a gene.

The chain has TRBV7-2 and TRBJ2-7; D perhaps matches TRBD2 (5 bases). Between the trimmed V and J ends, which lost 4 bases and 0 bases, there was a span of 13 bases. Germline CDR1 reads SGHTA; CDR2 reads FQGNSA. The CDR3 sequence is 15 residues long. The DNA of the CDR3 is TGTGCCAGCAGCTCTTTAGGACTGAACTCCTACGAGCAGTACTTC. Protein sequence: CASSSLGLNSYEQYF.

Concerning this clone: An end of the junction differs from the germline gene, which may be a read error. The gene calls are TRBV29-1 and TRBJ1-5; 10 bases fit TRBD1. The length of the CDR3 is 15 residues. In germline, CDR1 is SQVTM, CDR2 ANQGSEA. The CDR3 DNA reads TGCAGCGTTTCCACCGGGACAGGGGACAATCAGCTCCAGCATTTT. This gives the protein CSVSTGTGDNQLQHF.

This chain joins TRBV6-5 and TRBJ1-2, with 8 bases fitting TRBD1. The CDR3 totals 14 residues. Germline values: CDR1 MNHEY, CDR2 SVGAGI. J was trimmed by 4 bases and V by 5 bases; bases with no gene match: 6. CDR3 DNA: TGTGCCAGCAGTATCGGACAGGGCGGCTATGGCTACACCTTC. Its translation is CASSIGQGGYGYTF.

The V gene is TRBV5-1, the J gene TRBJ2-7; 7 nucleotides align to TRBD2. Germline V gene data show CDR1 as SGHRS and CDR2 as YFSETQ. This CDR3 spans 15 amino acids. The trim removed 0 bases at V and 2 bases at J, leaving 5 bases unmatched. CDR3: CASSLAASGTYEQYF. In nucleotides, the CDR3 is TGCGCCAGCAGCTTGGCGGCTAGCGGAACCTACGAGCAGTACTTC.

The chain uses TRBV29-1 and TRBJ2-7, with no clear D. V was shortened by 3 bases and J by 0 bases, with 9 bases between the two germline ends. Germline CDR1 reads SQVTM; CDR2 reads ANQGSEA. The CDR3 is 13 residues long. The CDR3 sequence is CSVESGSSYEQYF. The CDR3, as DNA: TGCAGCGTTGAGTCCGGTAGCTCCTACGAGCAGTACTTC.

V gene TRBV10-1 combines with J gene TRBJ2-7; a possible D gene is TRBD2 (5 bases). This CDR3 is 14 amino acids long. The V end was cut by 4 bases, the J end by 0 bases, with 10 bases between. Germline CDR1 reads WNHNN; CDR2 reads SYGVQD (reference sequence). CDR3 amino acids: CASSVGGSSYEQYF. CDR3 nucleotide sequence: TGCGCCAGCAGTGTAGGAGGAAGCTCCTACGAGCAGTACTTC.

This rearrangement joins TRBV30 to TRBJ1-5, with D tentatively TRBD1 (6 bases). Germline values: CDR1 GTSNPN, CDR2 SVGIG (reference sequence). Trimming shortened V by 5 bases and J by 6 bases, and 23 bases separated the two germline ends. CDR3 size: 16 residues. The CDR3 loop reads CAWSVGTGLFGQPQHF. CDR3 DNA: TGTGCCTGGTCAGTTGGTACAGGGCTTTTTGGTCAGCCCCAGCATTTT. The full variable domain, with the rest looked up from reference TRBV30 and TRBJ1-5, is SQTIHQWPATLVQPVGSPLSLECTVEGTSNPNLYWYRQAAGRGLQLLFYSVGIGQISSEVPQNLSASRPQDRQFILSSKKLLLSDSGFYLCAWSVGTGLFGQPQHFGDGTRLSIL.

The chain links TRBV19 to TRBJ2-5; TRBD1 matches 8 bases. The CDR3 extends over 14 amino acids. V lost 6 bases, J lost 8 bases, and 11 bases stayed unmatched. Germline V gives CDR1 LNHDA, CDR2 SQIVND (reference sequence). CDR3 DNA sequence: TGTGCCAGTAGCCTTGGACAGGGAAAGGACACCCAGTACTTC. The encoded protein is CASSLGQGKDTQYF.

CDR3 DNA sequence: TGTGCCAGTAGTCCCCAGACAGGGGGTTATGAAAAACTGTTTTTT. Translating gives CASSPQTGGYEKLFF. V gene TRBV19 combines with J gene TRBJ1-4, with 9 bases lining up with TRBD1. This CDR3 comprises 15 residues. J was trimmed by 6 bases and V by 5 bases; bases with no gene match: 7. Germline V CDR1 and CDR2: LNHDA, SQIVND (reference sequence).

The chain couples TRBV4-3 to TRBJ1-6, with 7 bases fitting TRBD1. The CDR3 is made up of 16 amino acids. The germline V gene has CDR1 LGHNA and CDR2 YSLEER. V lost 5 bases and J lost 5; bases outside the gene matches: 9. The CDR3 DNA reads as TGCGCCAGCAGCAGCCAGGGACAGAGAAATAATTCACCCCTCCACTTT. It encodes CASSSQGQRNNSPLHF.

This chain's CDR3 is CASSFSFSYEQYF. The CDR3 coding sequence is TGTGCCAGCAGTTTTTCTTTCTCCTACGAGCAGTACTTC. The genes are TRBV27 and TRBJ2-7; no clear D gene. In germline, CDR1 is MNHEY, CDR2 SMNVEV (reference sequence). This CDR3 spans 13 amino acids. V lost 3 bases and J lost 0, with 6 bases in between.

This chain uses TRBV5-1 with TRBJ1-1; D perhaps matches TRBD1 (5 bases). The ends were cut back, 4 bases at V and 0 bases at J, with 19 bases in the middle. CDR3 length equals 17 residues. The germline gives CDR1 SGHRS, CDR2 YFSETQ. CDR3 DNA: TGCGCCAGCAGCCCCCCAGACAGTTACAGTATGAACACTGAAGCTTTCTTT. Its protein is CASSPPDSYSMNTEAFF.

This chain connects TRBV27 to TRBJ2-1; weak D call: TRBD2 (6 bases). Per the germline V gene, CDR1 is MNHEY and CDR2 is SMNVEV (reference sequence). The CDR3 loop spans 13 amino acids. V shed 1 base and J shed 7 bases, with 8 bases lying between them. CDR3 nucleotide sequence: TGTGCCAGCAGTTTATGGGGGGAGAATGAGCAGTTCTTC. Its protein is CASSLWGENEQFF.